This TCR beta chain was sequenced during a study of OX40 agonist ivuxolimab in advanced cancers. About the investigation overall: Ivuxolimab was an agonistic, fully human IgG2 monoclonal antibody directed against OX40 (CD134), a costimulatory receptor. Intravenous ivuxolimab was administered to patients every 2 weeks at six dose levels: 0.01, 0.1, 0.3, 1.5, 3 and 10 mg/kg. Of the approximately 50 patients in dose escalation, about 20 had hepatocellular carcinoma, some 15 had melanoma, 9 had renal cell carcinoma and 9 had head and neck cancer. In the dose-escalation cohort, around 80% of patients were male, and the mean age was around 65 years with a range of roughly 23 to 79. Prior anti-PD-1, anti-PD-L1 or anti-CTLA-4 therapy was permitted, and 40% to 50% of dose-escalation patients had received checkpoint inhibitors. Partial responses occurred in three dose-escalation patients: two with cutaneous melanoma and one with hepatocellular carcinoma. Peripheral TCRbeta sequencing was intended to test whether TCR sequence diversity was altered and clonal T-cell expansion was caused by ivuxolimab. The paper reports the monotherapy dose-escalation portion (N ≈ 50 patients) of the phase I ivuxolimab trial. General study outcomes and caveats: In the 0.1-3.0 mg/kg groups, partial responders were among the patients with the lowest normalized peripheral clonal expansion, particularly in CD8+ T cells. The antigen specificity of the clonally expanded peripheral T cells was not determined. After ivuxolimab, expanded clones were on average more numerous among CD8+ T cells than among CD4+ T cells. Low levels of normalized T-cell clonal expansion were also seen in some nonresponding patients. At doses of 0.1 to 3.0 mg/kg, clonal expansion of both CD4+ and CD8+ T cells in blood was seen between baseline and week 6.

From the germline V gene (reference sequence), CDR1 is GTSNPN and CDR2 is SVGIG. The CDR3 starts with the cysteine, ends with the phenylalanine, and has 15 residues. Only CDR3 DNA remains: 45 bases, in frame from the first base. V lost 0 bases and J lost 7 bases; the stretch between them is 16 bases long. About this clone: Its target antigen remains unknown. No much larger clone is present one base from it, and per-base qualities are unavailable.

Genomic DNA was extracted from sorted cells for sequencing of the TCRbeta CDR3 region. The immunoSEQ Assay was used to sequence the TCRbeta CDR3 regions. Entries here come from immuneACCESS through TCRdb and include only in-frame sequences with V and J called. Some clones fail to appear in such tables; in the studies checked, an unresolved V gene covers under half of the shortfall, and the cause of the remainder is unknown. The sample table records around 90,000 clones; over 75% of these occur just once. About 2.1% of the sample lies in the top ten. Patients with a history of autoimmune disease or receiving systemic immunosuppression were excluded from the trial. Peripheral blood for TCR sequencing was collected from all dose cohorts at baseline, on cycle 4 day 1, and on cycle 7 day 1. Samples came from an open-label, multicenter, first-in-human phase I dose-escalation trial of ivuxolimab. Adults with locally advanced or metastatic head and neck squamous cell, hepatocellular, melanoma or renal cell carcinoma were enrolled in the trial. Before TCR sequencing, CD4+ T cells and CD8+ T cells from peripheral blood were sorted into separate populations.

The rearrangement joined TRBV30 to TRBJ1-5, with an unclear D gene assignment. The specimen was CD4+ or CD8+ T cells sorted from blood, collected in a trial of the OX40 agonist ivuxolimab. The receptor was derived from an adult with an advanced solid tumor such as melanoma, head and neck, liver or kidney cancer. The CDR3 region: CAWSVPSSGRQPQHF. At the DNA level, the sequence is TGTGCCTGGAGTGTACCTAGCAGCGGGCGGCAGCCCCAGCATTTT.